The 2 T cell receptor beta chains reported below all come from one sample, sequenced in a study of T cells after yellow fever vaccination. TCRdb reprocessed the 5' RACE reads with MiXCR, giving one entry per CDR3 protein. The sample has 110,000 to 150,000 distinct CDR3 sequences, just over 6.5% seen once; the top ten hold under 0.7%. Here the sequenced sample was CD4+ T cells sorted from PBMCs, taken 10 days after the yellow fever booster vaccination. The source is a man aged 25 to 45 who received the YFV17D yellow fever vaccine.

This clonotype was seen repeatedly, ten times or more. The chain links TRBV29-1 to TRBJ1-1; D remains ambiguous. V was shortened by 4 bases and J by 4 bases, with 16 bases between the two germline ends. This CDR3 region has 14 residues. Germline assignment: CDR1 SQVTM and CDR2 ANQGSEA. The CDR3 DNA is TGCAGCGTTGCGGGTTTGATAGCCGGCACTGAAGCTTTCTTT. Its protein product is CSVAGLIAGTEAFF.

This clonotype occurred many times. This chain joins TRBV12-3 or TRBV12-4 and TRBJ2-5; 13 bases line up with TRBD2. This CDR3 spans 16 amino acids. Trimming took 6 bases from V and 4 from J; bases not matched to a gene: 8. CDR3 nucleotides: TGTGCCAGCAGCCCCATACTAGCGGGAGGGTCAGAGACCCAGTACTTC. Translation gives CASSPILAGGSETQYF.